A selection of T cell receptor beta chains follows, all from one sample in a study of pediatric ulcerative colitis. Sequenced by immunoSEQ multiplex PCR; TCRdb stores in-frame clones only, minus some. The sample includes about 64,000 clones, 70% to 85% of them seen just once. What was sequenced was blood. These TCRs come from a boy aged 10-17 years with moderate ulcerative colitis. CDR3s include the opening cysteine and the closing phenylalanine or tryptophan. D genes are given only for firm matches. Expanded clones get a size class; other rows say once, few or many, or leave the size out.

CASSHEGTPAGYGYTF	TGCGCCAGCAGCCATGAGGGGACGCCAGCTGGATATGGCTACACCTTC	.	TRBV4-1	TRBJ1-2	.
CASSQPPGDRTNSPLHF	TGTGCCAGCAGCCAACCCCCTGGGGACAGAACTAATTCACCCCTCCACTTT	few	TRBV7-9	TRBJ1-6	TRBD1
CASSSTASGNTIYF	TGCGCCAGCAGCTCGACAGCTTCGGGAAACACCATATATTTT	few	TRBV5-1	TRBJ1-3	.
CASSWGREDSPLHF	TGTGCCAGCAGCTGGGGACGAGAAGATTCACCCCTCCACTTT	.	TRBV11-2	TRBJ1-6	.
CASSIDEGANTEAFF	TGTGCCAGTAGTATAGATGAGGGGGCTAACACTGAAGCTTTCTTT	.	TRBV19	TRBJ1-1	TRBD1
CASSQDMGPSAWAFF	TGTGCCAGCAGCCAAGATATGGGACCGAGCGCGTGGGCTTTCTTT	.	TRBV14	TRBJ1-1	.
CASREGHQPQHF	TGTGCCAGCCGGGAGGGTCATCAGCCCCAGCATTTT	.	TRBV19	TRBJ1-5	.
CASRSPGLGNYEQYF	TGTGCCAGCAGATCACCGGGACTTGGGAACTACGAGCAGTACTTC	.	TRBV7-2	TRBJ2-7	.
CASSDPATYNEQFF	TGCGCCAGCAGTGACCCGGCTACATACAATGAGCAGTTCTTC	few	TRBV10-1	TRBJ2-1	.
CASKPIGTATYEQYF	TGTGCCAGCAAGCCGATCGGGACAGCAACCTACGAGCAGTACTTC	once	TRBV2	TRBJ2-7	TRBD1
CASSTGIQETQYF	TGTGCCAGCAGCACCGGGATCCAAGAGACCCAGTACTTC	few	TRBV7-8	TRBJ2-5	.
CASSLVLAGAVGELFF	TGTGCCAGCAGCTTAGTACTAGCGGGAGCCGTCGGGGAGCTGTTTTTT	.	TRBV11-3	TRBJ2-2	TRBD2
CASSLNPTEQYF	TGTGCCAGCAGCTTGAACCCGACAGAGCAGTACTTC	few	TRBV5-4	TRBJ2-7	.
CASSLGQNYGYTF	TGTGCCAGCAGCTTAGGTCAGAACTATGGCTACACCTTC	once	TRBV7-2	TRBJ1-2	.